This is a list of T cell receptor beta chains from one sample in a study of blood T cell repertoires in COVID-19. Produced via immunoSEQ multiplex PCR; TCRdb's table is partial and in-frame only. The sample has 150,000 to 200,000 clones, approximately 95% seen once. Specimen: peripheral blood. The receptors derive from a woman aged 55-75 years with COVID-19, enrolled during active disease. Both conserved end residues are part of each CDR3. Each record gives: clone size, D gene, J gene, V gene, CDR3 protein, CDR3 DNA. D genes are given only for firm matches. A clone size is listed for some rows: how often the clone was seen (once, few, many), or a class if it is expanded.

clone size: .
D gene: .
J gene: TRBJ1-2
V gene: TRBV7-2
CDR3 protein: CASSLGGGMLGYGYTF
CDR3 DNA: TGTGCCAGCAGCTTGGGTGGAGGGATGTTAGGCTATGGCTACACCTTC

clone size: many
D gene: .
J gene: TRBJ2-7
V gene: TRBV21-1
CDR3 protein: CASSPKGSGSSYEQYF
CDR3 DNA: TGTGCCAGCAGCCCGAAAGGGTCGGGGAGCTCCTACGAGCAGTACTTC

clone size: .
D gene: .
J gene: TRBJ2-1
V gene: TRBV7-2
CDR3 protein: CASSLAGIGTPYNEQFF
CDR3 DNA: TGTGCCAGCAGCTTAGCGGGTATTGGGACACCTTACAATGAGCAGTTCTTC

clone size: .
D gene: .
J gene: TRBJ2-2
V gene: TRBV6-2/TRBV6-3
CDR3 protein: CASSYGLGRTNTGELFF
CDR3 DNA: TGTGCCAGCAGTTACGGGCTTGGCAGAACGAACACCGGGGAGCTGTTTTTT

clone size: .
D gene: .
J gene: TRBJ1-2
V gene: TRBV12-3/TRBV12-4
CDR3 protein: CASTLGTNYGYTF
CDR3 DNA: TGTGCCAGCACACTGGGCACCAACTATGGCTACACCTTC

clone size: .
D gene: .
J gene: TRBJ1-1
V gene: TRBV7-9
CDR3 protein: CASSLTGTEAFF
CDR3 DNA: TGTGCCAGCAGCTTGACAGGTACTGAAGCTTTCTTT

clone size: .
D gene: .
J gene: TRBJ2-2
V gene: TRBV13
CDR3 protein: CASSLRGSNTGELFF
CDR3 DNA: TGTGCCAGCAGCTTACGAGGCAGTAACACCGGGGAGCTGTTTTTT

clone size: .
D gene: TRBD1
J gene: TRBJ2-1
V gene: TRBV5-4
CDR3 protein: CASMAPGQGGNEQFF
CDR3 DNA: TGTGCCAGCATGGCCCCGGGACAGGGGGGGAATGAGCAGTTCTTC

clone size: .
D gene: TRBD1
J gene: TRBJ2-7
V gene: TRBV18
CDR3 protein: CASSPSTRGLHEQYF
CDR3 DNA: TGTGCCAGCTCACCTTCGACCAGGGGGCTCCACGAGCAGTACTTC

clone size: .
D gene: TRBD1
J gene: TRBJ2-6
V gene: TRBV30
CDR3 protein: CACRQGRLLSGANVLTF
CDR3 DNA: TGTGCCTGCCGACAGGGGCGCCTGCTTAGTGGGGCCAACGTCCTGACTTTC

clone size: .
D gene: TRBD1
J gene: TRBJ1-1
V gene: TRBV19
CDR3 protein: CASFDRDTEAFF
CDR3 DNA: TGTGCCAGCTTCGACAGGGACACTGAAGCTTTCTTT

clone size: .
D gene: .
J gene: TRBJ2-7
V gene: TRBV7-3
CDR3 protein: CASSQYDSRTPSEQYF
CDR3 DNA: TGTGCCAGCAGCCAATACGACAGCCGAACCCCCTCCGAGCAGTACTTC

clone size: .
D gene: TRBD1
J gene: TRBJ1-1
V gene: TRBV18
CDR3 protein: CASSRGQGVTEAFF
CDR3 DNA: TGTGCCAGCTCACGGGGACAGGGGGTCACTGAAGCTTTCTTT

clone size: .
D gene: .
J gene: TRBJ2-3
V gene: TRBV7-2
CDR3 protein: CASSFDRGSTDTQYF
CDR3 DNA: TGTGCCAGCAGCTTTGACCGGGGAAGCACAGATACGCAGTATTTT

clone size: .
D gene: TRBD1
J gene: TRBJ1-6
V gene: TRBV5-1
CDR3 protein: CASSPVTGGNSPLHF
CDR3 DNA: TGCGCCAGCAGCCCGGTGACAGGGGGGAATTCACCCCTCCACTTT

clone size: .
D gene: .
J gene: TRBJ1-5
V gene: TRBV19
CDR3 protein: CASSIRGTFRGQWNQPQHF
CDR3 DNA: TGTGCCAGTAGTATTCGAGGCACGTTTAGGGGTCAGTGGAATCAGCCCCAGCATTTT

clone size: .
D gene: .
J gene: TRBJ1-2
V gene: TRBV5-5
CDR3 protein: CASTSGGTTNYGYTF
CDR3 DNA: TGTGCCAGCACCTCGGGCGGGACTACAAACTATGGCTACACCTTC

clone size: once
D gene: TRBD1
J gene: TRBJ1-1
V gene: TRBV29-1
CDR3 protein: CSGGRGQGTEAFF
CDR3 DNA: TGCAGTGGGGGTCGTGGACAGGGGACTGAAGCTTTCTTT

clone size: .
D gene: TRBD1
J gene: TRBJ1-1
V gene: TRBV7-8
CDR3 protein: CASSWDRNTEAFF
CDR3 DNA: TGTGCCAGCAGCTGGGACAGGAACACTGAAGCTTTCTTT

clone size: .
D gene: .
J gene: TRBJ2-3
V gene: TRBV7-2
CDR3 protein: CASSLVSLAASTDTQYF
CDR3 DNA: TGTGCCAGCAGCTTAGTATCGCTAGCAGCTAGCACAGATACGCAGTATTTT

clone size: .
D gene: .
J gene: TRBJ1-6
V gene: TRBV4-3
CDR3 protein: CASSQDLGGSSDSPLHF
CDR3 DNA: TGCGCCAGCAGCCAAGATTTGGGTGGGAGTTCCGATTCACCCCTCCACTTT

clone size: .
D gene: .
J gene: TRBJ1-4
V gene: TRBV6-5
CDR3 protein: CASRPGTSNEKLFF
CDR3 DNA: TGTGCCAGCAGACCCGGGACTTCGAATGAAAAACTGTTTTTT

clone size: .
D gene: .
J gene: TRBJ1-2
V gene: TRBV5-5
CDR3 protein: CASSPGGSQYGYTF
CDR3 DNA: TGTGCCAGCAGCCCGGGGGGCAGCCAGTATGGCTACACCTTC

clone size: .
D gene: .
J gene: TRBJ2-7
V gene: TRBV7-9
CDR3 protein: CASSFGGFGTTSSSYEQYF
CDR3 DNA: TGTGCCAGCAGCTTTGGAGGCTTCGGGACAACTTCCAGCTCCTACGAGCAGTACTTC

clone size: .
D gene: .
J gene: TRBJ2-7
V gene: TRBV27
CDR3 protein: CASSSSPGLQELPYEQYF
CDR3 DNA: TGTGCCAGCAGTTCCTCACCGGGACTCCAGGAGCTTCCCTACGAGCAGTACTTC

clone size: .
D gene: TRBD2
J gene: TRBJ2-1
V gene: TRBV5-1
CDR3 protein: CASSLVGLAGGDEQFF
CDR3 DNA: TGCGCCAGCAGCTTGGTGGGACTAGCGGGGGGTGATGAGCAGTTCTTC

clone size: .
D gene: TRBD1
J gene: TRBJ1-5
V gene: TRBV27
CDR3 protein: CASSRQGAPNQPQHF
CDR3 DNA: TGTGCCAGCTCAAGACAGGGGGCGCCTAATCAGCCCCAGCATTTT

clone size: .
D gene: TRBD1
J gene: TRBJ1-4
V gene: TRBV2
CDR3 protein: CASRADRGHTNEKLFF
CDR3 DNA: TGTGCCAGCAGAGCCGACAGGGGCCATACTAATGAAAAACTGTTTTTT

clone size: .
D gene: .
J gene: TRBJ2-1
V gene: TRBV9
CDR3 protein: CASSVEGSTYNEQFF
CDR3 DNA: TGTGCCAGCAGCGTCGAGGGTTCCACCTACAATGAGCAGTTCTTC

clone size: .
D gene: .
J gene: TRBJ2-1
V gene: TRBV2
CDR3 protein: CASREISSYNEQFF
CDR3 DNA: TGTGCCAGCAGGGAGATTAGCTCCTACAATGAGCAGTTCTTC

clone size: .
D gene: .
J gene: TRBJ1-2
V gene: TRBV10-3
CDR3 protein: CAISDFRQNYGYTF
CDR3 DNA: TGTGCCATCAGTGACTTTAGACAGAACTATGGCTACACCTTC

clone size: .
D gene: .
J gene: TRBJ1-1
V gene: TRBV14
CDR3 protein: CASSQEREAFF
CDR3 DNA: TGTGCCAGCAGCCAAGAGAGGGAGGCTTTCTTT

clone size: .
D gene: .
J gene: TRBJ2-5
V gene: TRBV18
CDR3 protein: CASSPRGGASQETQYF
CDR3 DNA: TGTGCCAGCTCACCACGGGGCGGAGCCAGTCAAGAGACCCAGTACTTC

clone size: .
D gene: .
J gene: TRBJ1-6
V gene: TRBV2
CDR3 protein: CASTQYGVKVSPLHF
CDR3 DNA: TGTGCCAGCACTCAATACGGGGTAAAGGTTTCACCCCTCCACTTT

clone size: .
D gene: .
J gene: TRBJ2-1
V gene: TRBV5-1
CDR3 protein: CASSLVGGAYEQFF
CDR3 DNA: TGCGCCAGCAGCTTGGTAGGGGGGGCTTATGAGCAGTTCTTC

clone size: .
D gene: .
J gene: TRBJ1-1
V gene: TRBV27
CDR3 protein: CASSPLRGVVTEAFF
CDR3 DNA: TGTGCCAGCAGTCCCCTCCGGGGGGTCGTGACTGAAGCTTTCTTT

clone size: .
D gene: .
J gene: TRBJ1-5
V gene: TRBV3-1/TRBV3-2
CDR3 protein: CASSVVGGQPQHF
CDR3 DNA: TGTGCCAGCAGCGTCGTGGGGGGTCAGCCCCAGCATTTT

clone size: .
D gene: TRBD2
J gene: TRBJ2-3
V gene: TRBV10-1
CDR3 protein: CAVAGDTDTQYF
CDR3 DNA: TGCGCCGTAGCGGGAGACACAGATACGCAGTATTTT

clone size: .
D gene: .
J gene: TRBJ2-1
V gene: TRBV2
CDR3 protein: CASSKGERSEQFF
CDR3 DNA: TGTGCCAGCAGTAAAGGCGAAAGGAGTGAGCAGTTCTTC

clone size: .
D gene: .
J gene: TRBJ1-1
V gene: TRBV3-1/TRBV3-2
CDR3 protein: CASSQVASEAFF
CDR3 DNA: TGTGCCAGCAGCCAAGTTGCGTCTGAAGCTTTCTTT

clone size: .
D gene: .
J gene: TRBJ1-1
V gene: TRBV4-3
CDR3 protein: CASSQDLLTQGMGNTEAFF
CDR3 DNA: TGCGCCAGCAGCCAAGATTTATTAACCCAGGGGATGGGGAACACTGAAGCTTTCTTT

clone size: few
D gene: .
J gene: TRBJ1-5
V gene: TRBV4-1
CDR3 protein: CASSQHFTGYNQPQHF
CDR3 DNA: TGCGCCAGCAGCCAACATTTTACAGGGTATAATCAGCCCCAGCATTTT

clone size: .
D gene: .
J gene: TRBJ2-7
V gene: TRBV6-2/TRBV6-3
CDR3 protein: CASSYPTAMNSYEQYF
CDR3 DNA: TGTGCCAGCAGTTACCCGACAGCCATGAACTCCTACGAGCAGTACTTC

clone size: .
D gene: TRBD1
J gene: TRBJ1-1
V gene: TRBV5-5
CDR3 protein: CASSLGGTGGGTEAFF
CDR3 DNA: TGTGCCAGCAGCTTGGGCGGGACAGGGGGAGGCACTGAAGCTTTCTTT

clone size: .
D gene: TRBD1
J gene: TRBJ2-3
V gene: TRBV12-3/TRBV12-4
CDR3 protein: CASSWTGRNTQYF
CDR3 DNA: TGTGCCAGCAGCTGGACAGGGCGGAATACGCAGTATTTT

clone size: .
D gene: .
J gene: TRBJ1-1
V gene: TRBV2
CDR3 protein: CASSVLEGKTEAFF
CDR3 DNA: TGTGCCAGCAGTGTATTGGAGGGAAAGACTGAAGCTTTCTTT

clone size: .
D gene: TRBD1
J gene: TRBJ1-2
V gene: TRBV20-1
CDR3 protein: CSASVTGGSYAF
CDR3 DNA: TGCAGTGCTAGTGTTACAGGGGGCTCTTATGCCTTC

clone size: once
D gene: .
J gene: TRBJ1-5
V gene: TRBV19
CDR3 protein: CASSIYYSNQPQHF
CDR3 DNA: TGTGCCAGTAGTATTTACTATAGCAATCAGCCCCAGCATTTT

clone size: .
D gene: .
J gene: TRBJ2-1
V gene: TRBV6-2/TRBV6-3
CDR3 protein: CASSYLSGQVEQFF
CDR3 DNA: TGTGCCAGCAGTTATTTAAGCGGGCAGGTTGAGCAGTTCTTC

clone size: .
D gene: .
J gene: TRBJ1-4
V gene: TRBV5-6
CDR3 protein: CASSLAGNEKLFF
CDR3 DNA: TGTGCCAGCAGCTTGGCAGGAAATGAAAAACTGTTTTTT

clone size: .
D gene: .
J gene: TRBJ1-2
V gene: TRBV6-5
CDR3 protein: CASRTQESQDGYTF
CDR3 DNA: TGTGCCAGCAGGACCCAGGAAAGTCAGGATGGCTACACCTTC

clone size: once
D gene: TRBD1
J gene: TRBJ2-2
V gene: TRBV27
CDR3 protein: CASSDRANTGELFF
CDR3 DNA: TGTGCCAGCAGCGACAGGGCGAACACCGGGGAGCTGTTTTTT

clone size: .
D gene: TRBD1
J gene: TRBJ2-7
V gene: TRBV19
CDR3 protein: CASSNPTGGVTYEQYF
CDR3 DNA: TGTGCCAGTAGTAATCCAACAGGGGGCGTAACCTACGAGCAGTACTTC

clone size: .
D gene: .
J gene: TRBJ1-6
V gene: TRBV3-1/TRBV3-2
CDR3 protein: CASSGSWASDSPLHF
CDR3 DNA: TGTGCCAGCAGCGGTTCGTGGGCCTCTGATTCACCCCTCCACTTT

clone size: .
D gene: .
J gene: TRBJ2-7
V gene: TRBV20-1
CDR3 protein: CSAKDSTLQYF
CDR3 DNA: TGCAGTGCGAAGGACAGTACATTGCAGTACTTC

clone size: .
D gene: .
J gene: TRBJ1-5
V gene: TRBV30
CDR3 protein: CAWKGQEGQPQHF
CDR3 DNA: TGTGCCTGGAAGGGGCAGGAGGGTCAGCCCCAGCATTTT

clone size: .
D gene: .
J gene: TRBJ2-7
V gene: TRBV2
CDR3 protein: CASDFSQSPNEQYF
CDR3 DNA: TGTGCCAGCGACTTTTCTCAATCTCCTAACGAGCAGTACTTC

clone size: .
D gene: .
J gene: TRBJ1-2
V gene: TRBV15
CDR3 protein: CATSSPLDSYTF
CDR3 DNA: TGTGCCACCAGCAGTCCCCTGGACAGCTACACCTTC

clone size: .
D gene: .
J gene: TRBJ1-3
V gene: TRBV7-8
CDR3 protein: CASSLDRNTIYF
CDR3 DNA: TGTGCCAGCAGCTTAGACAGAAACACCATATATTTT